This TCR beta chain derives from a study of brain T cells in children with intractable seizures. Findings and limits, study-wide: Patients' HCMV serostatus was unknown; virus specificity rests on CDR3 similarity alone.

The germline CDR1 and CDR2 sequences are SEHNR and FQNEAQ (reference sequence). CDR3 size: 15 residues. V gave up 5 bases and J gave up 1 base; unmatched junction bases: 6. Clones were sequenced by immunoSEQ multiplex PCR, and TCRdb holds only the in-frame ones, with some missing. The table has 100,000 to 120,000 clones, 85% to 95% seen once; the top ten hold 3.5% to 4%. A note on this clone: Antigen specificity is unknown.

The input for sequencing was peripheral blood, taken at surgery. The chain has TRBV7-9 and TRBJ1-1; 8 nucleotides line up with TRBD1. The sequence derives from a boy less than two years old with hemimegalencephaly and intractable seizures. In nucleotides, the CDR3 is TGTGCCAGCAGCCGGGGGACAGGCCCGAACACTGAAGCTTTCTTT. It translates to CASSRGTGPNTEAFF.